Listed here is a single TCR beta chain. The clone's antigen remains unknown. Qualities for individual bases were not recorded, and no much larger clone is one base off. TCRbeta CDR3 regions were amplified from genomic DNA using the immunoSEQ Assay, a bias-controlled multiplex PCR. The authors' analysis ran thus. The number of nucleated cells in each sample was estimated from the amplification of reference gene primers within the assay. To quantify the absolute abundance of each unique TCRbeta CDR3 rearrangement, sequence reads were collapsed and filtered. For each sample, productive Simpson clonality was calculated by taking the square root of Simpson's diversity index across productive rearrangements. TCRdb limited this immuneACCESS table to in-frame rearrangements with V and J called. A share of clones is missing; checked studies link under half to unresolved V genes, and the rest is unexplained. That table gives V, J and clone size, and the DNA gave D and trimming. The sample records roughly 300,000 clones, roughly 87% of which are singletons. More than 7.5% of the sample rests with the top ten.

The data stem from a study of blood T cell repertoires in COVID-19 (dated by TCRdb to 2018 to 2021). Regarding the study in general: Collaborator samples came from the United States, Italy and Spain and covered acute and convalescent phases of COVID-19. The material from the prospective study consisted of cDNA or gDNA derived from T cells, B-cell-depleted T cells, or PBMCs. Subjects who had been exposed to COVID-19, were actively infected with it, or had recovered from it provided the deeply sampled blood TCRbeta repertoires that made up the dataset. The repertoires were released in a freely available public database meant as a resource for research on the immune response to SARS-CoV-2. The samples were drawn from two sources: the first 160 participants of the ongoing ImmuneRACE study, and 1,254 subjects contributed by 6 global collaborators. Nearly every sample came with metadata listing a de-identified subject ID, COVID-19 status, age in years and sex. Where available, HLA class I and class II types were taken from metadata supplied by the sample provider and were not determined by assay-based typing.

The collaborating institutions used their own protocols to collect whole blood in K2EDTA tubes. For TCRbeta analysis, collaborators shipped samples in one of three forms: frozen whole blood, isolated PBMCs, or DNA extracted from either of those sample types. Study-wide conclusions, independent of this receptor: How much clinical and demographic metadata was included differed by source and by participant, and the metadata was provided uncurated.

The CDR3 measures 13 amino acids from cysteine to phenylalanine. The only DNA kept is the CDR3, 39 bases in frame from the first base. CDR1 SGHRS and CDR2 YFSETQ are derived from the germline V gene. A distance of 11 bases separates the germline ends of V and J, which lose 7 bases and 1 base respectively. The chain was built from TRBV5-1 and TRBJ1-1; the D region possibly corresponds to TRBD1 (5 bases align). What was sequenced was peripheral blood. The clonotype comes from a man between 18 and 35 years old with active or convalescent COVID-19. The DNA sequence is as follows: TGCGCCAGCGGGGCGGGGGGGAACACTGAAGCTTTCTTT. It codes for CASGAGGNTEAFF.